These 2 T cell receptor beta chains came from one sample sequenced in a study of blood T cell repertoires in COVID-19. Clones were sequenced by immunoSEQ multiplex PCR, and TCRdb holds only the in-frame ones, with some missing. The data contain about 270,000 clones, more than 65% of them singletons. What was sequenced was peripheral blood. These receptors were collected from a woman aged 18 to 35 with acute or convalescent COVID-19.

The V and J genes are TRBV7-3 and TRBJ2-1; 11 bases agree with TRBD2. The CDR3 is 16 residues long. The germline V gene encodes CDR1 SGHTA and CDR2 FQGTGA. With V trimmed by 5 bases and J by 6 bases, 9 bases remained unmatched. In nucleotides, the CDR3 is TGTGCCAGCAGCCGATCCGGGACTAGCGGACGCAATGAGCAGTTCTTC. It specifies CASSRSGTSGRNEQFF.

The V and J genes are TRBV18 and TRBJ2-2; 10 positions match TRBD1. Trimming removed 1 base from V and 1 base from J; junction bases left unmatched: 6. There are 18 residues in the CDR3. CDR1 and CDR2 (germline): KGHSH, LQKENI. The CDR3 region has the DNA TGTGCCAGCTCACCACATAGACAGGGGGCACAGAACACCGGGGAGCTGTTTTTT. Translating it yields CASSPHRQGAQNTGELFF.